This T cell receptor (beta chain) was sequenced during a study of blood T cell repertoires in COVID-19. Overall study context: Samples representing acute and convalescent COVID-19 were sourced from the United States, Italy and Spain.

Profiled with immunoSEQ multiplex PCR; TCRdb holds only in-frame clones, not every one. This table has 350,000 to 400,000 clones, around 87% appearing once. Sequenced sample: PBMCs or T cells enriched from blood (not recorded which). The TCR originated in a woman aged 25 to 39 with acute COVID-19.

The CDR3 DNA reads as TGTGCCAGCAGCTTAGCCCCGGATTCGGGCAGGGGATCCTACGAGCAGTACTTC. Translation: CASSLAPDSGRGSYEQYF. This chain links TRBV7-6 with TRBJ2-7, with D maybe TRBD1 (6 bases). This CDR3 spans 18 amino acids. V lost 0 bases and J 1 base, leaving 19 bases between the germline ends. Germline V lookup: CDR1 SGHVS, CDR2 FNYEAQ.